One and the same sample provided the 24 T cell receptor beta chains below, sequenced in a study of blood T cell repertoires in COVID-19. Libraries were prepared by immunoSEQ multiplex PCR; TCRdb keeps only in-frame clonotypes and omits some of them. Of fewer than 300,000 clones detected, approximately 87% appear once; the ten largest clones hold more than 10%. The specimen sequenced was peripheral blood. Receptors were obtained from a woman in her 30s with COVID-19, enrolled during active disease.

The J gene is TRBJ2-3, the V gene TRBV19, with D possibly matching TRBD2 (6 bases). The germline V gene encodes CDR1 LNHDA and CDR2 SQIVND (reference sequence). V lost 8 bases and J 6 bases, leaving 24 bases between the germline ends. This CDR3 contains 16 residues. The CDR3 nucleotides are TGTGCCAGTTCCAAGGGCGGGGCCTACCCAGGGGATACGCAGTATTTT. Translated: CASSKGGAYPGDTQYF. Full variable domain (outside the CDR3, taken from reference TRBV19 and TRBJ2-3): DGGITQSPKYLFRKEGQNVTLSCEQNLNHDAMYWYRQDPGQGLRLIYYSQIVNDFQKGDIAEGYSVSREKKESFPLTVTSAQKNPTAFYLCASSKGGAYPGDTQYFGPGTRLTVL.

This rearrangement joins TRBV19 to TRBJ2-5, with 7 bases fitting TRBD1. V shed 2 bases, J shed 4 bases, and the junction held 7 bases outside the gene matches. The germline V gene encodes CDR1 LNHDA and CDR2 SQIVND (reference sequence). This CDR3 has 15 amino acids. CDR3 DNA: TGTGCCAGTAGTATATTCGGCGACAGGGTAGAGACCCAGTACTTC. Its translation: CASSIFGDRVETQYF.

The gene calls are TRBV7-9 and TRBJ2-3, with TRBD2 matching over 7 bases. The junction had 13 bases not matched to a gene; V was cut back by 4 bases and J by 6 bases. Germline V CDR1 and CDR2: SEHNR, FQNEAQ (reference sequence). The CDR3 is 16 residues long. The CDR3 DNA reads TGTGCCAGCAGCTCTCGGACTAGACCGGACATGGATACGCAGTATTTT. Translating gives CASSSRTRPDMDTQYF.

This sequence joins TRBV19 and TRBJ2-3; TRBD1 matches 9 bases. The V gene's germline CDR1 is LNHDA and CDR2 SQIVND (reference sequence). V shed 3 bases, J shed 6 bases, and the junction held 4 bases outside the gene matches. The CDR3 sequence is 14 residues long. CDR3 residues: CASSMTGGWDTQYF. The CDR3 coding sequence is TGTGCCAGTAGTATGACAGGGGGGTGGGATACGCAGTATTTT.

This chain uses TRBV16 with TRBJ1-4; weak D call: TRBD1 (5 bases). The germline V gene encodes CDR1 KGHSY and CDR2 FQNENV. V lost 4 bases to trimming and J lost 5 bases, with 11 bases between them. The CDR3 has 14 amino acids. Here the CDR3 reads CASSPWGENEKLFF. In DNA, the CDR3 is TGTGCCAGCAGCCCGTGGGGGGAGAATGAAAAACTGTTTTTT.

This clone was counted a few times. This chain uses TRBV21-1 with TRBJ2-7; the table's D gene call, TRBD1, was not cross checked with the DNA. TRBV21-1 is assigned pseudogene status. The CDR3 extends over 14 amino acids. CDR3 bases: TGTGCCAGCAGCGGGCAGGGTGTGGTAGGCGAGCAGTACTTC. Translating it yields CASSGQGVVGEQYF.

CDR3 sequence (DNA): TGTGCCAGCAGCTTGTTGCAGAACTATGGCTACACCTTC. Encoded protein: CASSLLQNYGYTF. The V gene is TRBV5-5, the J gene TRBJ1-2; no clear D gene. The CDR3 is 13 residues long. The ends were cut back, 1 base at V and 2 bases at J, with 6 bases in the middle. Germline V lookup: CDR1 SGHKS, CDR2 YYEKEE (reference sequence).

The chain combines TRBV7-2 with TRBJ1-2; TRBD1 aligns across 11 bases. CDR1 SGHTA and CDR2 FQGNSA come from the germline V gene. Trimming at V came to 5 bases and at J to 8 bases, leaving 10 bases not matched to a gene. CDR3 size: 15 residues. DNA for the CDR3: TGTGCCAGCAGCAAACGGACAGGGGGCAGCCGGGGCTACACCTTC. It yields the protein CASSKRTGGSRGYTF.

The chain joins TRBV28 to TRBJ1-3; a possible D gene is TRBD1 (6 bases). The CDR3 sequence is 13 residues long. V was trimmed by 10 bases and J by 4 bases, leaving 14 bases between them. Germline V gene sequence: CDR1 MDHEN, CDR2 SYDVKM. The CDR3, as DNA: TGTGCCACCTCATGGACAGAAGGAAACACCATATATTTT. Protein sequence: CATSWTEGNTIYF.

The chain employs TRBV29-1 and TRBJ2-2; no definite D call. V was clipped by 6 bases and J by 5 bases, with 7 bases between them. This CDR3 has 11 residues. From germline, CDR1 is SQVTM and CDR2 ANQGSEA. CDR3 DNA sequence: TGCAGCGTCCCAGGTACCGGGGAGCTGTTTTTT. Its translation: CSVPGTGELFF.

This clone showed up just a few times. CDR3 in DNA: TGTGCCAGCAGCCTGATAGGACAGGGCTACGAGCAGTACTTC. Translation gives CASSLIGQGYEQYF. The genes are TRBV11-2 and TRBJ2-7; 8 nucleotides align to TRBD1. The ends lost 5 bases at V and 3 bases at J; junction bases unmatched: 6. Germline-derived CDR1 and CDR2 are SGHAT and FQNNGV. The CDR3 is 14 residues long.

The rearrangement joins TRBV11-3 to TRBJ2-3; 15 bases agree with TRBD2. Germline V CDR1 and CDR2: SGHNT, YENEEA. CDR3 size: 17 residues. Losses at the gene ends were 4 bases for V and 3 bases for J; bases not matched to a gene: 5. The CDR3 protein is CASSSGLAGGRTDTQYF. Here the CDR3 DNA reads TGTGCCAGCAGCTCTGGACTAGCGGGGGGGCGTACAGATACGCAGTATTTT.

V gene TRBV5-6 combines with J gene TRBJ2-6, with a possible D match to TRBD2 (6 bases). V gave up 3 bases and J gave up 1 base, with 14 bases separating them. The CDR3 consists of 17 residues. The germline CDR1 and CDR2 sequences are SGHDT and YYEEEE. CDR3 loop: CASSSRGRSSGANVLTF. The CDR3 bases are TGTGCCAGCAGCTCGCGGGGACGCTCGTCTGGGGCCAACGTCCTGACTTTC.

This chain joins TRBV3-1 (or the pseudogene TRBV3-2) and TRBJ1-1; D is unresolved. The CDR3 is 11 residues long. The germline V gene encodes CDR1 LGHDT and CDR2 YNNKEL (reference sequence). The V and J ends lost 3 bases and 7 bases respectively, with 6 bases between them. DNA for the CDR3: TGTGCCAGCAGCCAGTCCAATGAAGCTTTCTTT. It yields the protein CASSQSNEAFF.

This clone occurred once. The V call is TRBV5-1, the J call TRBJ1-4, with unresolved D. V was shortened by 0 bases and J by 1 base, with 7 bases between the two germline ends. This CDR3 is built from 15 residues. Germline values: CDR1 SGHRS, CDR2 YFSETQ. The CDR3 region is CASSLGSVTNEKLFF. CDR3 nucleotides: TGCGCCAGCAGCTTGGGGTCAGTAACTAATGAAAAACTGTTTTTT.

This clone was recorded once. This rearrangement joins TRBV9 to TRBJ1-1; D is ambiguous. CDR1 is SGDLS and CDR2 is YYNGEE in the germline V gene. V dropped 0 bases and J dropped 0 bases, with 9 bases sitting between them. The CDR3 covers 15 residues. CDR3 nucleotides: TGTGCCAGCAGCGTAGGTCACAGTATGAACACTGAAGCTTTCTTT. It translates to CASSVGHSMNTEAFF.

CDR3 residues: CASSVLGTGGSGYTF. The CDR3 DNA is TGTGCCAGCAGCGTACTTGGGACAGGGGGCAGTGGCTACACCTTC. The gene calls are TRBV2 and TRBJ1-2; TRBD1 matches at 12 bases. The CDR3 contains 15 residues. Germline V gene lookup returns CDR1 SNHLY and CDR2 FYNNEI. Trimming removed 6 bases from V and 7 bases from J; junction bases left unmatched: 9.

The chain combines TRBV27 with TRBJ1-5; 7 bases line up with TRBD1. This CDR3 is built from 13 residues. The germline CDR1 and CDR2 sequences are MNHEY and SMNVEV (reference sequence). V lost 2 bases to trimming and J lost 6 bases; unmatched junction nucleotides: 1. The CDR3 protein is CASSLAGGQPQHF. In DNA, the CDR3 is TGTGCCAGCAGTTTAGCAGGGGGTCAGCCCCAGCATTTT.

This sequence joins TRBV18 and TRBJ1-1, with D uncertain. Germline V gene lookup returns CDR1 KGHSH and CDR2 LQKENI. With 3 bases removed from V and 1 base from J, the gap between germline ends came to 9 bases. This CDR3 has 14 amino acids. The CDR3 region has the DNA TGTGCCAGCTCACCTCTCGCCGGGAACACTGAAGCTTTCTTT. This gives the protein CASSPLAGNTEAFF.

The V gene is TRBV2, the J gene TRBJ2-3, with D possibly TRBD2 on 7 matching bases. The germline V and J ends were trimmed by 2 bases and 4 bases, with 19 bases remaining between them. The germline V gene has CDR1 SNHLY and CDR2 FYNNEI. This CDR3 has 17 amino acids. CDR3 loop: CASSERWRGGRPDTQYF. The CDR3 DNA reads TGTGCCAGCAGTGAAAGGTGGAGGGGGGGCCGACCAGATACGCAGTATTTT.

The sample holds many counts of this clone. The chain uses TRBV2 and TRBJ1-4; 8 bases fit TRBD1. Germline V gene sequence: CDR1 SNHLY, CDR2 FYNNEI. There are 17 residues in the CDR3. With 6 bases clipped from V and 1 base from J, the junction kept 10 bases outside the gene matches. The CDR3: CASSATGGVRTNEKLFF. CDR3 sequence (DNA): TGTGCCAGCAGCGCAACAGGGGGGGTGAGAACTAATGAAAAACTGTTTTTT. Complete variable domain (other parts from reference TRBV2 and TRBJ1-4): EPEVTQTPSHQVTQMGQEVILRCVPISNHLYFYWYRQILGQKVEFLVSFYNNEISEKSEIFDDQFSVERPDGSNFTLKIRSTKLEDSAMYFCASSATGGVRTNEKLFFGSGTQLSVL.

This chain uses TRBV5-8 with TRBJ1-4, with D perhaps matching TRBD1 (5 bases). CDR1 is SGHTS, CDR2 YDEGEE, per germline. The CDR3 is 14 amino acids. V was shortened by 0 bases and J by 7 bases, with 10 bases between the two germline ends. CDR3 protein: CASSLEGFGEKLFF. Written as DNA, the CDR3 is TGTGCCAGCAGCTTGGAGGGGTTTGGTGAAAAACTGTTTTTT.

Here the CDR3 DNA reads TGTGCCAGCAGTTTAAGCTCCGGGGGGCTGGAGACCCAGTACTTC. Encoded protein: CASSLSSGGLETQYF. J is TRBJ2-5 and V is TRBV28; D perhaps matches TRBD2 (7 bases). This CDR3 has 15 amino acids. Germline V CDR1 and CDR2: MDHEN, SYDVKM. The V and J ends lost 2 bases and 5 bases respectively, with 15 bases between them.

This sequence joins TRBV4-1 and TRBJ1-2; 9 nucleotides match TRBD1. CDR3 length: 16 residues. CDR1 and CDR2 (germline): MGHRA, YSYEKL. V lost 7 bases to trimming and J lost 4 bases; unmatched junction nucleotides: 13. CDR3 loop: CASTRDREEVIYGYTF. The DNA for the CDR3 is TGCGCCAGCACCCGGGACAGGGAGGAGGTAATCTATGGCTACACCTTC.